This T cell receptor beta chain was recorded in a study of T cells after yellow fever vaccination. Findings and caveats of the study: The CD4 compartment and the CD8 compartment contained a small share of clonotypes in common. Post-booster repertoires again held most primary-vaccination clones (around 95% CD4, 88% CD8).

TCRdb independently ran MiXCR on the 5' RACE reads; one entry per CDR3 protein. The sample has around 250,000 distinct CDR3 sequences; about 5.2% are singletons. This clonotype was recorded at least ten times. Its specificity is unknown. The material was CD4+ T cells sorted from PBMCs, obtained on the day of the yellow fever booster vaccination. The sequence was obtained from a man aged 18 to 30 who received the YFV17D yellow fever vaccine.

CDR3 in DNA: TGTGCCAGCAGCCAAGAGGGCAGGGGTAATGGCTACACCTTC. Translated, it gives CASSQEGRGNGYTF. The chain employs TRBV4-2 and TRBJ1-2; tentative D call: TRBD1 (6 bases). Germline-derived CDR1 and CDR2 are LGHNA and YNFKEQ. V was shortened by 0 bases and J by 6 bases, with 11 bases between the two germline ends. This CDR3 region has 14 residues.